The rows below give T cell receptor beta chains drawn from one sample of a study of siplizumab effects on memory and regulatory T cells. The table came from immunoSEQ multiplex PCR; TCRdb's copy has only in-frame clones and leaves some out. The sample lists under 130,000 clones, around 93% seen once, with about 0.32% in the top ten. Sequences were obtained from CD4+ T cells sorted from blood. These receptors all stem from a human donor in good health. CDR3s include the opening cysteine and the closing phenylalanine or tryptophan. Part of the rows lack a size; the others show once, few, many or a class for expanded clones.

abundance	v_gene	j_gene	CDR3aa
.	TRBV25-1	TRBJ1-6	CASAQPPNSPLHF
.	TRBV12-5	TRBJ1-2	CASGSGQDGYGYTF
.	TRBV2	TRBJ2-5	CASRGFSGSTETQYF
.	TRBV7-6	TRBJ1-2	CASSARGPPHYGYTF
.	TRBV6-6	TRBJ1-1	CASSWQRNTEAFF
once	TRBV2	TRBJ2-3	CASSRRGTVRIPTDTQYF
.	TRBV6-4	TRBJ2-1	CASSPQGDEQFF
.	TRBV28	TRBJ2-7	CASGGDRYEQYF
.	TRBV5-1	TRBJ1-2	CASSFIDRGYGYTF
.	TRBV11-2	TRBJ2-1	CASSLSPGQGSYNEQFF
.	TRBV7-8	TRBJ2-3	CASSPRTDTQYF
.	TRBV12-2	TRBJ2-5	CASRLARGSGRVQETQYF
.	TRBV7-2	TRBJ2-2	CASSSRDVNTGELFF
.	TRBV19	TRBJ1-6	CASRDLMKESSYNSPLHF
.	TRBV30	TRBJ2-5	CAWSMSFQETQYF
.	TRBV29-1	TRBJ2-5	CSVVLVETQYF
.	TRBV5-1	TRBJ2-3	CASSLGLAGGVGDTQYF
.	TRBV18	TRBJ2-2	CASSGLAMNTGELFF
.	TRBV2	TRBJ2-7	CASSKTAGVRYEQYF
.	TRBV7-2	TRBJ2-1	CASRSRDRENNEQFF